These 29 T cell receptor beta chains were sequenced from one sample in a study of PD-L1 blockade in urothelial cancer. Only in-frame clones appear in the TCRdb table, and some are missing; sequencing was by immunoSEQ multiplex PCR. The sample lists more than 75,000 clones; around 83% were seen once. Stated time point: pretreatment peripheral blood. The sample here was PBMCs, taken around atezolizumab (anti-PD-L1) treatment. The receptors stem from a man in his sixties with urothelial cancer.

This rearrangement joins TRBV9 to TRBJ2-5; D is perhaps TRBD1 (7 bases). The germline V gene encodes CDR1 SGDLS and CDR2 YYNGEE. The ends were cut back, 4 bases at V and 1 base at J, with 14 bases in the middle. This CDR3 has 15 residues. CDR3 sequence: CASSPRQGGQETQYF. The CDR3 nucleotides are TGTGCCAGCAGCCCAAGACAGGGAGGCCAAGAGACCCAGTACTTC. Full variable domain (outside the CDR3, taken from reference TRBV9 and TRBJ2-5): DSGVTQTPKHLITATGQRVTLRCSPRSGDLSVYWYQQSLDQGLQFLIQYYNGEERAKGNILERFSAQQFPDLHSELNLSSLELGDSALYFCASSPRQGGQETQYFGPGTRLLVL.

This clone was counted once. The V call is TRBV9, the J call TRBJ2-7, with 8 bases fitting TRBD2. The CDR3 sequence is 15 residues long. V gave up 0 bases and J gave up 3 bases; unmatched junction bases: 5. Per germline, CDR1 SGDLS and CDR2 YYNGEE. The DNA of the CDR3 is TGTGCCAGCAGCGTAGATTGGACTAGCAGCTACGAGCAGTACTTC. It specifies CASSVDWTSSYEQYF.

The V call is TRBV23-1, the J call TRBJ2-7; TRBD1 matches at 9 bases. TRBV23-1 is an open reading frame, and its role is uncertain. The length of the CDR3 is 16 residues. Trimming cost V 2 bases and J 6 bases; bases outside gene matches: 11. The CDR3 DNA sequence: TGCGCCAGCAGTCAAACGGGGCGTGGACAGGGGACCGAGCAGTACTTC. Its protein is CASSQTGRGQGTEQYF.

J is TRBJ2-1 and V is TRBV2; perhaps TRBD2 as D (6 bases). This CDR3 spans 12 amino acids. Germline-derived CDR1 and CDR2 are SNHLY and FYNNEI. The ends were cut back, 6 bases at V and 12 bases at J, with 15 bases in the middle. The CDR3 loop reads CASSGGKQPQFF. CDR3 coding DNA: TGTGCCAGCAGCGGCGGGAAGCAACCGCAGTTCTTC.

This clone turned up a few times. CDR3 residues: CASSLRTANYGYTF. The CDR3 DNA is TGTGCCAGCAGCTTAAGGACAGCCAACTATGGCTACACCTTC. The chain recombines TRBV11-2 with TRBJ1-2; D perhaps matches TRBD1 (6 bases). Germline values: CDR1 SGHAT, CDR2 FQNNGV. CDR3 length: 14 amino acids. Trimming took 2 bases from V and 2 from J, leaving 9 bases between them.

A few counts support this clone. The chain links TRBV7-9 to TRBJ2-7, with TRBD1 matching 8 bases. The trim removed 5 bases at V and 4 bases at J, leaving 7 bases unmatched. CDR1 SEHNR and CDR2 FQNEAQ come from the germline V gene (reference sequence). This CDR3 is built from 14 residues. The CDR3 bases are TGTGCCAGCAGCCCCCAGGGGGCGGAATACGAGCAGTACTTC. Translation: CASSPQGAEYEQYF.

In regard to this clone: Here the CDR3 omits its conserved ending phenylalanine or tryptophan, so a read error is the likely source. The limits of the CDR3 on the DNA are not certain, so only TCRdb's listed CDR3 is given. The genes are TRBV6-5 and TRBJ2-7; the listed D gene, TRBD1, was not tested against the DNA. CDR1 and CDR2 from the germline V gene are MNHEY and SVGAGI. The CDR3 length equals 13 residues, ends included. This CDR3 reads CASSSDEVRGPLL.

In regard to this clone: Other DNA sequences in the same sample also yield this CDR3. The V gene is TRBV19, the J gene TRBJ1-1; 7 positions agree with TRBD1. From germline, CDR1 is LNHDA and CDR2 SQIVND (reference sequence). V lost 3 bases, J lost 6 bases, and 7 bases stayed unmatched. The CDR3 consists of 14 residues. CDR3: CASSIGLTGAEAFF. The CDR3 nucleotides are TGTGCCAGTAGTATTGGCTTAACAGGGGCTGAAGCTTTCTTT.

The chain couples TRBV12-5 to TRBJ1-2; possibly TRBD1 for D (5 bases). V lost 1 base, J lost 5 bases, and 5 bases lay in between. The germline V gene has CDR1 LGHNT and CDR2 FRNRAP. The CDR3 loop spans 12 amino acids. The CDR3 bases are TGTGCTAGTGGTTTGGACAGGTATGGCTACACCTTC. Translation: CASGLDRYGYTF.

The chain is built from TRBV7-6 and TRBJ1-3; D is undetermined. Germline loops: CDR1 SGHVS, CDR2 FNYEAQ. This CDR3 has 16 residues. Trimming took off 3 bases at V and 0 bases at J, with 12 bases between the two ends. The CDR3, as DNA: TGTGCCAGCAGCTTTTCTCCCTGGAGCTCTGGAAACACCATATATTTT. Its protein is CASSFSPWSSGNTIYF.

The V and J genes are TRBV5-8 and TRBJ1-3; perhaps TRBD1 as D (5 bases). The CDR3 has 14 residues. CDR1 is SGHTS, CDR2 YDEGEE, per germline. Trimming took off 2 bases at V and 2 bases at J, with 8 bases between the two ends. CDR3 in DNA: TGTGCCAGCAGCTTATCGGGGGCTGGAAACACCATATATTTT. Translation: CASSLSGAGNTIYF. The full variable domain, completed using reference TRBV5-8 and TRBJ1-3, is EAGVTQSPTHLIKTRGQQATLRCSPISGHTSVYWYQQALGLGLQFLLWYDEGEERNRGNFPPRFSGRQFPNYSSELNVNALELEDSALYLCASSLSGAGNTIYFGEGSWLTVV.

DNA for the CDR3: TGTGCCAGCAGCTTCGAGGAGGAGGGCTACACCTTC. This encodes CASSFEEEGYTF. J is TRBJ1-2 and V is TRBV7-9, with unresolved D. Germline V CDR1 and CDR2: SEHNR, FQNEAQ (reference sequence). This CDR3 is 12 amino acids long. V lost 3 bases to trimming and J lost 8 bases, with 10 bases between them.

The chain uses TRBV7-9 and TRBJ2-2; D is perhaps TRBD2 (5 bases). Germline values: CDR1 SEHNR, CDR2 FQNEAQ (reference sequence). The V gene lost 4 bases and the J gene lost 6 bases, with 18 bases spanning the gap. This CDR3 comprises 16 residues. The CDR3 nucleotides are TGTGCCAGCAGCTCTAGAGAGGGTGACGCGGCCGGGGAGCTGTTTTTT. Its translation: CASSSREGDAAGELFF.

This chain uses TRBV7-2 with TRBJ2-5; TRBD2 aligns across 11 bases. Germline-derived CDR1 and CDR2 are SGHTA and FQGNSA. V trimming: 5 bases; J trimming: 14 bases; junction bases outside the gene matches: 7. The CDR3 has 12 residues. The CDR3 DNA follows: TGTGCCAGCAGCCTGCGGACTAGCGGGTCATACTTC. Protein product: CASSLRTSGSYF.

V usage is TRBV5-1 and J usage is TRBJ2-2, with D perhaps matching TRBD1 (5 bases). With 4 bases removed from V and 4 bases from J, the gap between germline ends came to 11 bases. This CDR3 has 14 amino acids. CDR1 is SGHRS and CDR2 is YFSETQ in the germline V gene. The CDR3 nucleotides are TGCGCCAGCAGCCCACACAGGACCACCGGGGAGCTGTTTTTT. It is translated as CASSPHRTTGELFF.

V is TRBV2 and J is TRBJ1-5; 9 bases are shared with TRBD1. J was trimmed by 2 bases and V by 1 base; bases with no gene match: 3. The CDR3 length is 16 residues. Germline V gives CDR1 SNHLY, CDR2 FYNNEI. The CDR3 DNA reads as TGTGCCAGCAGTGAAGGTTGGACAGGGGGCAATCAGCCCCAGCATTTT. It codes for CASSEGWTGGNQPQHF.

The genes are TRBV5-6 and TRBJ1-2; 9 nucleotides agree with TRBD1. Per the germline V gene, CDR1 is SGHDT and CDR2 is YYEEEE. The J segment lost 7 bases and the V segment lost 2 bases, leaving 15 bases of the junction unmatched. This CDR3 has 17 amino acids. CDR3 bases: TGTGCCAGCAGCTTTCGCGTTTATGGAGGGACAGGGAGTGGCTACACCTTC. This translates into CASSFRVYGGTGSGYTF.

This clone was recorded a few times. The CDR3 nucleotides are TGTGCCAGCAAGGGTCAGGGATTAAACGAGCAGTACTTC. It translates to CASKGQGLNEQYF. The chain has TRBV2 and TRBJ2-7; perhaps TRBD1 as D (5 bases). Trimming left V 7 bases short and J 5 bases short, with 15 bases between. CDR3 length: 13 amino acids. Germline loops: CDR1 SNHLY, CDR2 FYNNEI.

This chain joins TRBV30 and TRBJ2-3; 9 nucleotides agree with TRBD2. V was clipped by 4 bases and J by 10 bases; unmatched bases: 15. Germline V lookup: CDR1 GTSNPN, CDR2 SVGIG (reference sequence). The CDR3 runs to 15 residues. The chain's CDR3 is CAWIPERAGGRSQYF. The CDR3 nucleotides read TGTGCCTGGATTCCAGAGCGAGCGGGGGGCCGTTCGCAGTATTTT.

The J gene is TRBJ2-5, the V gene TRBV29-1; 13 nucleotides agree with TRBD2. V dropped 4 bases and J dropped 3; count of bases not matched to a gene: 2. This CDR3 is 14 amino acids long. CDR1 and CDR2 (germline): SQVTM, ANQGSEA. The CDR3 region is CSVGGLAGKETQYF. CDR3 DNA: TGCAGCGTTGGGGGACTAGCGGGAAAAGAGACCCAGTACTTC. The whole variable domain, remainder taken from reference TRBV29-1 and TRBJ2-5, is SAVISQKPSRDICQRGTSLTIQCQVDSQVTMMFWYRQQPGQSLTLIATANQGSEATYESGFVIDKFPISRPNLTFSTLTVSNMSPEDSSIYLCSVGGLAGKETQYFGPGTRLLVL.

The chain combines TRBV28 with TRBJ2-2; D unclear. This CDR3 has 15 amino acids. CDR1 is MDHEN, CDR2 SYDVKM, per germline. V shed 3 bases and J shed 0 bases, with 8 bases lying between them. CDR3 residues: CASSFQVANTGELFF. CDR3 in DNA: TGTGCCAGCAGTTTTCAGGTAGCGAACACCGGGGAGCTGTTTTTT.

This clone appeared once. The genes are TRBV5-1 and TRBJ2-5; 10 bases agree with TRBD2. Germline trimming cut 3 bases from V and 4 bases from J; bases unmatched to any gene: 3. This CDR3 comprises 14 residues. In germline, CDR1 is SGHRS, CDR2 YFSETQ. The CDR3 DNA is TGCGCCAGCAGCTCTAGCGGGAGTTCAGAGACCCAGTACTTC. Encoded protein: CASSSSGSSETQYF.

The gene calls are TRBV10-3 and TRBJ2-7, with D possibly matching TRBD1 (6 bases). The germline V gene has CDR1 ENHRY and CDR2 SYGVKD. CDR3 size: 11 residues. In nucleotides, the CDR3 is TGTGCTTACCGGGACAACTACGAGCAGTACTTC. This encodes CAYRDNYEQYF.

This chain joins TRBV19 and TRBJ1-2, with D hard to call. The CDR3 totals 14 residues. Germline CDR1 LNHDA, CDR2 SQIVND (reference sequence). V was clipped by 3 bases and J by 7 bases, with 15 bases between them. CDR3 amino acids: CASSIEGRSGGYTF. In nucleotides, the CDR3 is TGTGCCAGTAGTATTGAGGGCAGGAGCGGTGGCTACACCTTC.

The J gene is TRBJ2-3, the V gene TRBV2, with 13 nucleotides matching TRBD2. The V gene end was trimmed by 8 bases and the J gene end by 3 bases; junction bases not matched to a gene: 14. The CDR3 has 18 amino acids. Germline CDR1 is SNHLY and CDR2 is FYNNEI. The DNA for the CDR3 is TGTGCCAGCCAAAGCCGTATCACTAGCGGGAGGGTTACAGATACGCAGTATTTT. This sequence encodes CASQSRITSGRVTDTQYF. The variable domain in full, with the rest retrieved from reference TRBV2 and TRBJ2-3, is EPEVTQTPSHQVTQMGQEVILRCVPISNHLYFYWYRQILGQKVEFLVSFYNNEISEKSEIFDDQFSVERPDGSNFTLKIRSTKLEDSAMYFCASQSRITSGRVTDTQYFGPGTRLTVL.

The chain employs TRBV6-1 and TRBJ2-1, with 13 bases lining up with TRBD2. The CDR3 is made up of 16 amino acids. V dropped 3 bases and J dropped 6; count of bases not matched to a gene: 5. Germline V lookup: CDR1 MNHNS, CDR2 SASEGT. The CDR3 bases are TGTGCCAGCAGTGATACCGGGACTAGCGGGACCAATGAGCAGTTCTTC. Its protein is CASSDTGTSGTNEQFF.

This CDR3 reads CASRTGGGTEAFF. The DNA of the CDR3 is TGTGCCAGCAGGACAGGGGGGGGCACTGAAGCTTTCTTT. The J gene is TRBJ1-1, the V gene TRBV7-9, with TRBD1 matching 9 bases. The CDR3 length is 13 residues. CDR1 and CDR2 (germline): SEHNR, FQNEAQ (reference sequence). V lost 6 bases, J lost 4 bases, and 3 bases stayed unmatched.

This clone was picked up one time. The gene calls are TRBV5-1 and TRBJ2-5; 10 bases align to TRBD2. CDR1 and CDR2 from the germline V gene are SGHRS and YFSETQ. V trimming: 1 base; J trimming: 5 bases; junction bases outside the gene matches: 8. CDR3 size: 16 residues. CDR3 residues: CASSLRAGGPSETQYF. In DNA form, the CDR3 reads TGCGCCAGCAGCTTGAGAGCGGGGGGGCCTTCGGAGACCCAGTACTTC.

J is TRBJ2-7 and V is TRBV19; TRBD2 matches 7 bases. The CDR3 runs to 15 residues. The ends lost 7 bases at V and 2 bases at J; junction bases unmatched: 11. CDR1 LNHDA and CDR2 SQIVND come from the germline V gene (reference sequence). CDR3 DNA sequence: TGTGCCAGTACCCTAAGTCCGGGAGGTGCCTACGAGCAGTACTTC. Translating gives CASTLSPGGAYEQYF.